A single sample gave rise to the 26 T cell receptor beta chains below, sequenced in a study of T cell responses to AZD1222 COVID-19 vaccine. Only in-frame clones appear in the TCRdb table, and some are missing; sequencing was by immunoSEQ multiplex PCR. The data show about 110,000 clones, around nine tenths seen once. Material: peripheral blood, obtained 28 days after the second AZD1222 dose. These receptors all come from an adult who received the AZD1222 COVID-19 vaccine.

This rearrangement joins TRBV6-4 to TRBJ1-6, with a weak D call TRBD1 (5 bases). The CDR3 consists of 19 residues. V lost 2 bases and J 1 base, leaving 18 bases between the germline ends. Germline assignment: CDR1 MRHNA and CDR2 SNTAGT. As DNA, the CDR3 is TGTGCCAGCAGTGACCCTCGGCAGGGCCCGCTTTCCTATAATTCACCCCTCCACTTT. Protein product: CASSDPRQGPLSYNSPLHF.

The chain has TRBV6-5 and TRBJ1-2, with a possible D match to TRBD1 (5 bases). Trimming removed 5 bases from V and 1 base from J, with 11 bases in between. In germline, CDR1 is MNHEY, CDR2 SVGAGI. This CDR3 is built from 14 residues. The CDR3 coding sequence is TGTGCCAGCAGTAGGGGATGGCATAACTATGGCTACACCTTC. Its translation: CASSRGWHNYGYTF.

In nucleotides, the CDR3 is TGCGCCACCTCGGACAGCCTGAACACTGAAGCTTTCTTT. It specifies CATSDSLNTEAFF. The chain employs TRBV5-1 and TRBJ1-1; maybe TRBD1 (6 bases). V lost 9 bases and J 0 bases, leaving 12 bases between the germline ends. CDR3 length: 13 residues. Looked up from germline, CDR1 is SGHRS and CDR2 is YFSETQ.

The chain employs TRBV7-4 and TRBJ1-2; D is undetermined. Trimming removed 3 bases at V and 4 bases at J, with 12 bases between. Germline V lookup: CDR1 SGHVT, CDR2 SQSDAQ. CDR3 length: 14 residues. The CDR3 sequence: CASSFRHTLYGYTF. CDR3 DNA sequence: TGTGCCAGCAGCTTCCGACACACACTCTATGGCTACACCTTC.

V is TRBV5-1 and J is TRBJ1-1, with 8 bases aligning to TRBD1. CDR3 length: 15 amino acids. The V gene's germline CDR1 is SGHRS and CDR2 YFSETQ. The J segment lost 6 bases and the V segment lost 2 bases, leaving 9 bases of the junction unmatched. In DNA form, the CDR3 reads TGCGCCAGCAGCTTCAGCTCGGACAGGGTCGCTGAAGCTTTCTTT. Amino acids: CASSFSSDRVAEAFF.

The V call is TRBV10-3, the J call TRBJ1-1; D might be TRBD1 (5 bases). Trimming cost V 3 bases and J 6 bases, with 8 bases left between them. The V gene's germline CDR1 is ENHRY and CDR2 SYGVKD. The CDR3 extends over 12 amino acids. The CDR3 loop reads CAISDLGAEAFF. CDR3 coding DNA: TGTGCCATCAGTGATTTAGGGGCTGAAGCTTTCTTT.

The chain carries TRBV5-5 and TRBJ2-5; D uncertain. Per germline, CDR1 SGHKS and CDR2 YYEKEE (reference sequence). Trimming stripped 0 bases from V and 3 bases from J, with 6 bases between. The CDR3 loop spans 13 amino acids. The CDR3, as DNA: TGTGCCAGCAGCTTGGCGCCAGAAGAGACCCAGTACTTC. The encoded protein is CASSLAPEETQYF.

The V gene is TRBV19, the J gene TRBJ1-4; D gene uncertain. Germline assignment: CDR1 LNHDA and CDR2 SQIVND (reference sequence). Trimming cost V 1 base and J 7 bases, with 7 bases left between them. This CDR3 contains 13 residues. Here the CDR3 reads CASSIAAGEKLFF. As DNA, the CDR3 is TGTGCCAGTAGTATAGCGGCGGGTGAAAAACTGTTTTTT.

The CDR3 spells CASSQETGNQPQHF. The CDR3 region has the DNA TGTGCCAGCAGCCAAGAAACAGGCAATCAGCCCCAGCATTTT. The genes are TRBV3-1 (or the pseudogene TRBV3-2) and TRBJ1-5, with D unresolved. Germline V gene data show CDR1 as LGHDT and CDR2 as YNNKEL (reference sequence). V dropped 0 bases and J dropped 2 bases, with 5 bases sitting between them. The CDR3 extends over 14 amino acids.

The rearrangement uses TRBV5-1 and TRBJ2-5, with 9 bases identical to TRBD2. The ends lost 0 bases at V and 2 bases at J; junction bases unmatched: 5. The CDR3 is 16 residues long. Germline V gene lookup returns CDR1 SGHRS and CDR2 YFSETQ. The CDR3 DNA reads TGCGCCAGCAGCTTGGCCCCGACTAGCGGTCAAGAGACCCAGTACTTC. Amino acids: CASSLAPTSGQETQYF.

The chain uses TRBV10-2 and TRBJ1-6; weak D call: TRBD1 (5 bases). Trimming left V 4 bases short and J 7 bases short, with 11 bases between. The length of the CDR3 is 14 residues. Germline V lookup: CDR1 WSHSY, CDR2 SAAADI. This CDR3 reads CASSVLTENSPLHF. The CDR3, as DNA: TGCGCCAGCAGTGTATTGACAGAGAATTCACCCCTCCACTTT.

The chain couples TRBV2 to TRBJ1-4, with 7 bases that match TRBD1. The germline V gene encodes CDR1 SNHLY and CDR2 FYNNEI. J was trimmed by 7 bases and V by 5 bases; bases with no gene match: 1. The CDR3 spans 12 residues. The CDR3 nucleotides read TGTGCCAGCAGTCAGGGGGGTGAAAAACTGTTTTTT. This translates into CASSQGGEKLFF.

The chain carries TRBV4-3 and TRBJ1-5; D gene ambiguous. V was cut by 1 base and J by 3 bases, with 10 bases left in between. The CDR3 loop spans 15 amino acids. The V gene's germline CDR1 is LGHNA and CDR2 YSLEER. The DNA for the CDR3 is TGCGCCAGCAGCCAAGGACGGCAGTACAATCAGCCCCAGCATTTT. This encodes CASSQGRQYNQPQHF.

This chain uses TRBV5-1 with TRBJ2-7; D unresolved. Trimming removed 1 base from V and 0 bases from J, with 11 bases in between. In germline, CDR1 is SGHRS, CDR2 YFSETQ. This CDR3 contains 15 residues. CDR3 nucleotide sequence: TGCGCCAGCAGCTTGTTTGGACCGAGCTCCTACGAGCAGTACTTC. Its translation is CASSLFGPSSYEQYF.

The genes are TRBV19 and TRBJ1-2; D is possibly TRBD1 (5 bases). V lost 9 bases and J lost 8, with 25 bases in between. The V gene's germline CDR1 is LNHDA and CDR2 SQIVND (reference sequence). The CDR3 length is 15 residues. CDR3 protein: CASWDAGQGTLGYTF. The CDR3 DNA reads TGTGCCAGCTGGGATGCGGGGCAGGGTACGTTGGGCTACACCTTC.

V is TRBV6-6 and J is TRBJ2-3; 15 nucleotides match TRBD2. Germline CDR1 and CDR2: MNHNY and SVGAGI (reference sequence). V lost 6 bases and J lost 0; bases outside the gene matches: 10. The length of the CDR3 is 19 residues. The CDR3 here is CASSRLGLAGGPSTDTQYF. DNA for the CDR3: TGTGCCAGCAGCCGACTGGGACTAGCGGGGGGACCTAGCACAGATACGCAGTATTTT.

This clone showed up just once. The chain couples TRBV5-1 to TRBJ2-3; D uncertain. V dropped 4 bases and J dropped 6 bases, with 12 bases sitting between them. Germline V CDR1 and CDR2: SGHRS, YFSETQ. This CDR3 is 13 amino acids long. The CDR3 nucleotides read TGCGCCAGCAGCCCTGGACCATTCGATACGCAGTATTTT. Translating gives CASSPGPFDTQYF.

The chain is built from TRBV13 and TRBJ2-7; 10 bases are shared with TRBD2. Germline CDR1 is PRHDT and CDR2 is FYEKMQ (reference sequence). This CDR3 has 13 amino acids. With 7 bases clipped from V and 5 bases from J, the junction kept 5 bases outside the gene matches. The chain's CDR3 is CASTGTSAHEQYF. The CDR3 region has the DNA TGTGCCAGCACCGGGACTAGCGCTCACGAGCAGTACTTC.

This clone was detected a few times. This chain links TRBV20-1 with TRBJ1-2, with 8 bases matching TRBD1. CDR3 length: 11 residues. Germline CDR1 reads DFQATT; CDR2 reads SNEGSKA (reference sequence). V shed 6 bases and J 4 bases; nucleotides not matched to a gene: 1. CDR3 in amino acids: CSADRGYGYTF. The CDR3 DNA sequence: TGCAGTGCCGACAGGGGCTATGGCTACACCTTC.

This clone appeared a single time. V usage is TRBV18 and J usage is TRBJ1-2, with TRBD1 as a possible D gene (6 bases). Germline V gene lookup returns CDR1 KGHSH and CDR2 LQKENI. The CDR3 is 14 residues long. Between the trimmed V and J ends, which lost 2 bases and 2 bases, there was a span of 9 bases. The CDR3 region has the DNA TGTGCCAGCTCACCAAACAGGGAAAACTATGGCTACACCTTC. This sequence encodes CASSPNRENYGYTF.

On this clone: One end of the junction varies from germline; a read error may be responsible. The chain couples TRBV2 to TRBJ1-3; D remains ambiguous. The CDR3 runs to 14 residues. Germline V gene lookup returns CDR1 SNHLY and CDR2 FYNNEI. This CDR3 reads CASSVRVVGDTIYF. CDR3 sequence (DNA): TGTGCCAGCAGTGTGAGGGTAGTTGGAGACACCATATATTTT.

This chain uses TRBV7-2 with TRBJ1-5; D is unclear. Trimming took off 3 bases at V and 4 bases at J, with 10 bases between the two ends. The V gene's germline CDR1 is SGHTA and CDR2 FQGNSA. The CDR3 runs 14 residues. Here the CDR3 DNA reads TGTGCCAGCAGCTTTACGGGCGGGAATCAGCCCCAGCATTTT. Translating gives CASSFTGGNQPQHF.

V is TRBV30 and J is TRBJ2-5; D gene unclear. Per the germline V gene, CDR1 is GTSNPN and CDR2 is SVGIG (reference sequence). Deletions cut 0 bases from V and 3 bases from J, with 8 bases between. This CDR3 spans 13 amino acids. CDR3 nucleotides: TGTGCCTGGAGTGTATTCCGAGAAGAGACCCAGTACTTC. Translated: CAWSVFREETQYF.

This clone was recorded only once. The V gene is TRBV5-4, the J gene TRBJ2-2; perhaps TRBD2 as D (6 bases). Per germline, CDR1 SGHNT and CDR2 YYREEE (reference sequence). V dropped 0 bases and J dropped 1 base, with 10 bases sitting between them. The CDR3 sequence is 16 residues long. Written as DNA, the CDR3 is TGTGCCAGCAGCTTGGCACTAGCTTTGAACACCGGGGAGCTGTTTTTT. The encoded protein is CASSLALALNTGELFF.

The genes are TRBV19 and TRBJ1-6, with unresolved D. The CDR3 has 16 amino acids. Germline-derived CDR1 and CDR2 are LNHDA and SQIVND (reference sequence). The V end was cut by 5 bases, the J end by 0 bases, with 11 bases between. The DNA of the CDR3 is TGTGCCAGTAGTCTCCCGGCGAGCTCCTATAATTCACCCCTCCACTTT. Translating it yields CASSLPASSYNSPLHF.

The chain is built from TRBV10-3 and TRBJ2-2, with TRBD2 matching 12 bases. Trimming cost V 6 bases and J 1 base; bases outside gene matches: 3. This CDR3 is 16 amino acids long. In germline, CDR1 is ENHRY, CDR2 SYGVKD. The CDR3 DNA is TGTGCCATCAGGAGACTAGCGGGGGTGAACACCGGGGAGCTGTTTTTT. This gives the protein CAIRRLAGVNTGELFF.